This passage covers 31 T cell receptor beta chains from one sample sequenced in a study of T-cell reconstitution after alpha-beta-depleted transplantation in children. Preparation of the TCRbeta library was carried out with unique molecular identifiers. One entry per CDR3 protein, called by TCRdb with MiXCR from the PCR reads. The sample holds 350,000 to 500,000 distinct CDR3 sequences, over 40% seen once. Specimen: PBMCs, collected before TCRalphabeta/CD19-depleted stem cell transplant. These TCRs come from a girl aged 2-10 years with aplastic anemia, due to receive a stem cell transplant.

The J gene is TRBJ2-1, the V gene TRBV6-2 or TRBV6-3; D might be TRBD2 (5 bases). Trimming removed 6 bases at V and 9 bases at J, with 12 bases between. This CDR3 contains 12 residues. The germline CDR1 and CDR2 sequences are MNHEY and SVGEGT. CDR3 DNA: TGTGCCAGCAGCCGATCCACTAGTGAGCAGTTCTTC. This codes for CASSRSTSEQFF.

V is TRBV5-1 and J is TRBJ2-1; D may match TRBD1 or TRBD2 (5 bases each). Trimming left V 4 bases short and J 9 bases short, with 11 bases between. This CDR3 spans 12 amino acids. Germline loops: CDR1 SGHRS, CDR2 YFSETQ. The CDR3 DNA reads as TGCGCCAGCAGCGAGGGGTATAGTGAGCAGTTCTTC. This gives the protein CASSEGYSEQFF.

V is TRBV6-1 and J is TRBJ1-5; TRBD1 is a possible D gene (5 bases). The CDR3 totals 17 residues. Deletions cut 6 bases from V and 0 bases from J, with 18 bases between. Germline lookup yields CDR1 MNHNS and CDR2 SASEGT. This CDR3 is CASRKKADTYSNQPQHF. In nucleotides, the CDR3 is TGTGCCAGCAGAAAGAAGGCGGACACCTATAGCAATCAGCCCCAGCATTTT.

In DNA form, the CDR3 reads TGCGCCAGCAGCCGGGGACTAGCGTCCACCGGGGAGCTGTTTTTT. As protein: CASSRGLASTGELFF. The rearrangement joins TRBV4-1 to TRBJ2-2, with 10 bases aligning to TRBD2. Looked up from germline, CDR1 is MGHRA and CDR2 is YSYEKL. The J segment lost 4 bases and the V segment lost 4 bases, leaving 3 bases of the junction unmatched. The CDR3 has 15 residues.

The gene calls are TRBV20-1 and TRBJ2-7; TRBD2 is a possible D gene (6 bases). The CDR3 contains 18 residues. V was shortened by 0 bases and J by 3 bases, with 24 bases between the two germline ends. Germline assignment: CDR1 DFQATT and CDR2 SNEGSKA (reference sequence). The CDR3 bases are TGCAGTGCTAGAGACCCCAGGATTAGCGGCCCAGAGGTCTACGAGCAGTACTTC. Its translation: CSARDPRISGPEVYEQYF.

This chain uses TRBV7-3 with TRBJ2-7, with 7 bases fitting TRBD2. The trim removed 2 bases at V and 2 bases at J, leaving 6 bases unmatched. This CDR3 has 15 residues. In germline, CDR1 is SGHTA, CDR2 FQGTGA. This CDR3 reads CASSLEGGPTYEQYF. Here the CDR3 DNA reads TGTGCCAGCAGCTTAGAGGGAGGGCCGACCTACGAGCAGTACTTC.

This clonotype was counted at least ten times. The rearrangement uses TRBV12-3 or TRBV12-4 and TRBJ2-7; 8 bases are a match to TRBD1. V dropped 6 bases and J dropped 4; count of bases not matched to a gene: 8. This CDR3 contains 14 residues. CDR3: CASSIRGPTYEQYF. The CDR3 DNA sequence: TGTGCCAGCAGCATCAGGGGGCCAACGTACGAGCAGTACTTC.

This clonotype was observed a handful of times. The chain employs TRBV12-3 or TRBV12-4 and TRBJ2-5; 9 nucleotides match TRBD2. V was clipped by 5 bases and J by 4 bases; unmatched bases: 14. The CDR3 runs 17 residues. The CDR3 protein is CASSPLRGGAYRETQYF. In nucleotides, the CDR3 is TGTGCCAGCAGTCCCTTGCGGGGGGGCGCTTATCGAGAGACCCAGTACTTC.

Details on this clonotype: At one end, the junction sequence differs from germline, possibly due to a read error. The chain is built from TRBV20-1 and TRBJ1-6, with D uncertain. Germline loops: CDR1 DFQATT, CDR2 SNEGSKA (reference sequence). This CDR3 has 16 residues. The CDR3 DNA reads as TGCAGTGCTAGGAGCGGCCATCATGGAGGTAATTCTCCCCTCCACTTT. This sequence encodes CSARSGHHGGNSPLHF.

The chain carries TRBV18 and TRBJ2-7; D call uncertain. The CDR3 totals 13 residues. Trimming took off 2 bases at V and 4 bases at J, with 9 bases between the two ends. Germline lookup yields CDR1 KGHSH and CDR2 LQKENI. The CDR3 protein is CASSPTPRYEQYF. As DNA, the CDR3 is TGTGCCAGCTCACCAACCCCCAGGTACGAGCAGTACTTC.

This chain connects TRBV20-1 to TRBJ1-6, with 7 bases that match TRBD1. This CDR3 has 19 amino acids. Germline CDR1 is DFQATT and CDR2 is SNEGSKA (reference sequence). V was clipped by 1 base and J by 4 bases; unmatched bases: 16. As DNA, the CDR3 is TGCAGTGCTAGAGGGGGAACGAAAGGGACAGACCGTTATAATTCACCCCTCCACTTT. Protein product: CSARGGTKGTDRYNSPLHF.

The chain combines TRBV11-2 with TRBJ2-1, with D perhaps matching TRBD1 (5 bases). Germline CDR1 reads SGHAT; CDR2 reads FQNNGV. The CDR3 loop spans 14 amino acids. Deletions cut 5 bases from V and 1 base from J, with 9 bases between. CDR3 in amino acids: CASSPTGSYNEQFF. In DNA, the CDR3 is TGTGCCAGCAGCCCCACAGGATCCTACAATGAGCAGTTCTTC.

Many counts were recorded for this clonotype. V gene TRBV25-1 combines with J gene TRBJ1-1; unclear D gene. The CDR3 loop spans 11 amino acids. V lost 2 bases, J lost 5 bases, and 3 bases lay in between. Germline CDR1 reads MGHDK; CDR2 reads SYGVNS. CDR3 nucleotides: TGTGCCAGCAGTGAACGTACTGAAGCTTTCTTT. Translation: CASSERTEAFF.

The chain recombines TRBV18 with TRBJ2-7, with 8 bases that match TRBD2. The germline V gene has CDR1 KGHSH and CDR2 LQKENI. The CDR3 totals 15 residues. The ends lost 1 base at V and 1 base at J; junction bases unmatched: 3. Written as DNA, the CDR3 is TGTGCCAGCTCACCACGAGCGGGAGCTTCCTACGAGCAGTACTTC. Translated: CASSPRAGASYEQYF.

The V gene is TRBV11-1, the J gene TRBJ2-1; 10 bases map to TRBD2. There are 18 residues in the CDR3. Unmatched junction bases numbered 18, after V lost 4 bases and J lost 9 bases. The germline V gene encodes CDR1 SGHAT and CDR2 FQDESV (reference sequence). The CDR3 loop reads CASSSTTRASGSIGEQFF. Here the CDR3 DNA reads TGTGCCAGCAGCTCGACAACCCGGGCTAGCGGGAGTATAGGTGAGCAGTTCTTC.

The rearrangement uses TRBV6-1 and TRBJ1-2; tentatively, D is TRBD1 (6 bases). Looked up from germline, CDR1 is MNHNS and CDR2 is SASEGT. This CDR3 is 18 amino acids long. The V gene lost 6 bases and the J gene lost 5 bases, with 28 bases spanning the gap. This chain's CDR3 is CASSRRNFRDTDPYGYTF. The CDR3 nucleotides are TGTGCCAGCAGCCGACGGAACTTCCGGGACACAGACCCTTATGGCTACACCTTC.

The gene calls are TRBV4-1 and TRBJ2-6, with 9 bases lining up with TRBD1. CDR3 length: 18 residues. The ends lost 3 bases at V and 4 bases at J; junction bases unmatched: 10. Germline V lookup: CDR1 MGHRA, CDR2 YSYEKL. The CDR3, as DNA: TGCGCCAGCAGCCAGCCGGGACAGGGCGTTACCGGGGCCAACGTCCTGACTTTC. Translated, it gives CASSQPGQGVTGANVLTF.

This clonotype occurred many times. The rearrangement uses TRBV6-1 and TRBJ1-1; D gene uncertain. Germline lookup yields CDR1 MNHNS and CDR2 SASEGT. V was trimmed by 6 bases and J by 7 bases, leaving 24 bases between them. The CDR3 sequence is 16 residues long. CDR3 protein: CASSHGGGLSRGEAFF. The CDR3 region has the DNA TGTGCCAGCAGCCACGGTGGAGGGCTGTCCCGGGGTGAAGCTTTCTTT.

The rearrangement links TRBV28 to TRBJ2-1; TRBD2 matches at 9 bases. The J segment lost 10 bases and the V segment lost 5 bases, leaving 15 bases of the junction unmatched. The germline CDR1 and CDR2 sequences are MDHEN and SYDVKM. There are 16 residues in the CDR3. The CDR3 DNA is TGTGCCAGCAGTCATTCACTAGCGGGCTCCTTCAACGAGCAGTTCTTC. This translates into CASSHSLAGSFNEQFF.

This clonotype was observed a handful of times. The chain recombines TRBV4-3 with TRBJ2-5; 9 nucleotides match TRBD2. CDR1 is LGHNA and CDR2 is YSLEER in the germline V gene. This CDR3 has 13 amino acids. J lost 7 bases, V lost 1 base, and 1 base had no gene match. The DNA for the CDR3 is TGCGCCAGCAGCCAAGGGCGGGGGGGGACCCAGTACTTC. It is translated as CASSQGRGGTQYF.

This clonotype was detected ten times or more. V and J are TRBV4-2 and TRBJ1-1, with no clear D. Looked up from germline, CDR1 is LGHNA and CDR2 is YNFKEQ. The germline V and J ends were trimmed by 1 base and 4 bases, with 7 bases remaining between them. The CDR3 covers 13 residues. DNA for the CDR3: TGTGCCAGCAGCCAAGGGGTGGGCACTGAAGCTTTCTTT. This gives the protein CASSQGVGTEAFF.

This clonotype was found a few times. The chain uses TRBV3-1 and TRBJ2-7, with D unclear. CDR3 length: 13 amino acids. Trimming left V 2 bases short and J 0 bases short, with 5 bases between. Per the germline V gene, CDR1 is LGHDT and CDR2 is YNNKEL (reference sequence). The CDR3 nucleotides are TGTGCCAGCAGCCAACTTATCTCCTACGAGCAGTACTTC. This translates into CASSQLISYEQYF.

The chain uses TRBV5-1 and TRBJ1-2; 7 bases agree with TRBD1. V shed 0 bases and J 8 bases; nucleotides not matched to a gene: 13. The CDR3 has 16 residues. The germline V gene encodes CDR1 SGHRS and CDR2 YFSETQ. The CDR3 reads CASSLAEGAGSGGYTF. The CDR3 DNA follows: TGCGCCAGCAGCTTGGCTGAGGGGGCAGGTTCAGGAGGCTACACCTTC.

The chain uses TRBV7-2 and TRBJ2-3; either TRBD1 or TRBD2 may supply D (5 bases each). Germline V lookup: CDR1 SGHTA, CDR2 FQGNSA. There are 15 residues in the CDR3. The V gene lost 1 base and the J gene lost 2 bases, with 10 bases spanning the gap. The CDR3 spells CASSLGGRFTDTQYF. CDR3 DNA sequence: TGTGCCAGCAGCTTAGGGGGGAGATTCACAGATACGCAGTATTTT.

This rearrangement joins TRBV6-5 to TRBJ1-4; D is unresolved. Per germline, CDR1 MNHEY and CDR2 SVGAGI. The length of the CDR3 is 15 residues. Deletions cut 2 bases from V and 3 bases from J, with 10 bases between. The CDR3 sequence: CASSYMGHPNEKLFF. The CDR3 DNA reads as TGTGCCAGCAGTTACATGGGTCATCCTAATGAAAAACTGTTTTTT.

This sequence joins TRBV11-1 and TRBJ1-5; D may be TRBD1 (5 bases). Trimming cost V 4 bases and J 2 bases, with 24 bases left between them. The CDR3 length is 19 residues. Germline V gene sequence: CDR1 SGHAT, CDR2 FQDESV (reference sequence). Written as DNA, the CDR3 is TGTGCCAGCAGCTCCCAAAGCCTCCGGGACGCAGAGGGCAATCAGCCCCAGCATTTT. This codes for CASSSQSLRDAEGNQPQHF.

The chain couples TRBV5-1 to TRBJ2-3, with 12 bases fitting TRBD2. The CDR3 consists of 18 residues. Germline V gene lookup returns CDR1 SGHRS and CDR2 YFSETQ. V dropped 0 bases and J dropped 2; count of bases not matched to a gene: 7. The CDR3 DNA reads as TGCGCCAGCAGCTTGGGACTAGCGGGGGCCCGGAACACAGATACGCAGTATTTT. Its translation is CASSLGLAGARNTDTQYF.

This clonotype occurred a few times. CDR3 bases: TGTGCCAGCAGTTACAAAAGTGAAGCTTTCTTT. It specifies CASSYKSEAFF. The V gene is TRBV6-5, the J gene TRBJ1-1, with unresolved D. Germline V gives CDR1 MNHEY, CDR2 SVGAGI. V dropped 2 bases and J dropped 7 bases, with 5 bases sitting between them. The CDR3 extends over 11 amino acids.

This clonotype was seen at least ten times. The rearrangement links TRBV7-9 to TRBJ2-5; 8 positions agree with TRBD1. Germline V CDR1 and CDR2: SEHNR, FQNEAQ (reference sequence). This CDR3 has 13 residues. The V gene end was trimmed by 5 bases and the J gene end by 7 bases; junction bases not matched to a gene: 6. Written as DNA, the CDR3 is TGTGCCAGCAGCCCTGCAGGGGGCTGGACCCAGTACTTC. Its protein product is CASSPAGGWTQYF.

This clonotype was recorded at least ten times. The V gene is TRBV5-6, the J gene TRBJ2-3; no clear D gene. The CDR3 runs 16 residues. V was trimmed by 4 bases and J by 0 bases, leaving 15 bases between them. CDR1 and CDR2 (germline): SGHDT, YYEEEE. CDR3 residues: CASSHSAAASTDTQYF. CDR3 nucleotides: TGTGCCAGCAGCCACTCGGCGGCAGCTAGCACAGATACGCAGTATTTT. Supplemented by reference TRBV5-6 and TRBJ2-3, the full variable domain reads DAGVTQSPTHLIKTRGQQVTLRCSPKSGHDTVSWYQQALGQGPQFIFQYYEEEERQRGNFPDRFSGHQFPNYSSELNVNALLLGDSALYLCASSHSAAASTDTQYFGPGTRLTVL.

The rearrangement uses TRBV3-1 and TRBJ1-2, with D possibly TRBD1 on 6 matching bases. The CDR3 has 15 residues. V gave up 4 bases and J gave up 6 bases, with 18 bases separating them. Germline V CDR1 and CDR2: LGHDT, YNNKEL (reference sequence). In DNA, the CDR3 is TGTGCCAGCAGCCTCACCGGGACAACCACCAATGGCTACACCTTC. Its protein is CASSLTGTTTNGYTF.